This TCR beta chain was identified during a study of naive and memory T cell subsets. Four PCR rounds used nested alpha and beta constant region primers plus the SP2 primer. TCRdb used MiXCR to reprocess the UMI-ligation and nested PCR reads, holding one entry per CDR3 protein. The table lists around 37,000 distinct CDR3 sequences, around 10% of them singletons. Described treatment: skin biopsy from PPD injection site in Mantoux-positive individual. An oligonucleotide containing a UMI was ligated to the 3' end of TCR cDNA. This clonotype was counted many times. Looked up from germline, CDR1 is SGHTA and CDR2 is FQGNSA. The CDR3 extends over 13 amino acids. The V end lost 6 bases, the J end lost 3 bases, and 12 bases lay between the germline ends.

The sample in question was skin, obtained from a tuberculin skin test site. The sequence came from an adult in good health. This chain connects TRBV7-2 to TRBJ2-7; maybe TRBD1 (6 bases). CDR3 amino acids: CASSRDNRYEQYF. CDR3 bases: TGTGCCAGCAGTAGGGACAACCGCTACGAGCAGTACTTC.